A selection of T cell receptor beta chains follows, all from one sample in a study of T cells in Graves' hyperthyroidism and ophthalmopathy. TCRdb analysed the multiplex PCR reads with MiXCR anew, one entry per CDR3 protein. Of approximately 30,000 distinct CDR3 sequences in the sample, around 53% are singletons; the top ten hold 25%. The material sequenced was blood. The receptors originated from a woman between 35 and 50 years old with Graves' ophthalmopathy. The CDR3 runs from the conserved cysteine through the conserved F or W. A D gene is named only where the DNA matches it firmly. The size entry is marked missing in some rows and otherwise reads once, few, many or a size class.

TRBJ2-7 | TRBD2 | TRBV19 | . | CASRPLISGSRVGEQYF | TGTGCCAGTAGACCACTAATTAGCGGGAGCCGGGTCGGGGAGCAGTACTTC
TRBJ1-3 | . | TRBV10-3 | . | CAIGGLSSGNTIYF | TGTGCCATCGGGGGACTGAGCTCTGGAAACACCATATATTTT
TRBJ1-2 | . | TRBV9 | . | CASGRDRGFGYTF | TGTGCCAGCGGCAGGGATAGGGGGTTCGGCTACACCTTC
TRBJ2-2 | TRBD2 | TRBV9 | . | CASSATTSEPNTGELFF | TGTGCCAGCAGCGCGACTACTAGCGAACCGAACACCGGGGAGCTGTTTTTT
TRBJ2-7 | TRBD1 | TRBV5-1 | . | CASSSYHGTGSYEQYF | TGCGCCAGCAGCTCGTACCACGGGACAGGGTCCTACGAGCAGTACTTC
TRBJ2-3 | . | TRBV10-2 | medium-sized | CASSTGTVTDTQYF | TGCGCCAGCAGCACCGGGACTGTCACAGATACGCAGTATTTT
TRBJ1-1 | TRBD1 | TRBV12-3/TRBV12-4 | many | CASSRWTGMNTEAFF | TGTGCCAGCAGTCGGTGGACAGGCATGAACACTGAAGCTTTCTTT
TRBJ1-4 | . | TRBV9 | . | CASSVGSEKLFF | TGTGCCAGCAGCGTAGGTAGTGAAAAACTGTTTTTT
TRBJ2-5 | TRBD1 | TRBV7-8 | . | CASSLAGGNQYF | TGTGCCAGCAGCTTAGCAGGGGGCAATCAGTACTTC
TRBJ2-7 | . | TRBV9 | . | CASSKAWYF | TGTGCCAGCAGTAAAGCGTGGTACTTC
TRBJ2-2 | TRBD2 | TRBV20-1 | . | CSAAGGNTGELFF | TGCAGTGCCGCGGGGGGGAACACCGGGGAGCTGTTTTTT
TRBJ1-1 | . | TRBV2 | . | CASSLRTGENTEAFF | TGTGCCAGCAGCTTACGGACTGGAGAAAACACTGAAGCTTTCTTT
TRBJ1-6 | . | TRBV7-2 | medium-sized | CASSAAKYSYNSPLHF | TGTGCCAGCAGCGCGGCCAAGTACTCCTATAATTCACCCCTCCACTTT
TRBJ1-5 | TRBD1 | TRBV18 | few | CASSRQGNNQPQHF | TGTGCCAGCTCACGACAGGGGAATAATCAGCCCCAGCATTTT
TRBJ2-7 | . | TRBV10-3 | medium-sized | CAISAGELLSSYEQYF | TGTGCCATCAGTGCCGGCGAGCTTTTGAGCTCCTACGAGCAGTACTTC
TRBJ2-1 | TRBD2 | TRBV10-2 | . | CASRSSGGNEQFF | TGCGCCAGCAGGAGCAGCGGGGGGAATGAGCAGTTCTTC
TRBJ2-5 | TRBD1 | TRBV9 | many | CASSPPGQGIETQYF | TGTGCCAGCAGCCCACCGGGACAGGGGATTGAGACCCAGTACTTC
TRBJ2-7 | TRBD2 | TRBV4-1 | many | CASSPSEAGVVEQYF | TGCGCCAGCAGCCCCTCGGAGGCGGGAGTCGTCGAGCAGTACTTC
TRBJ2-3 | . | TRBV29-1 | medium-sized | CSVELGLGTQYF | TGCAGCGTTGAATTAGGACTGGGGACGCAGTATTTT
TRBJ1-2 | . | TRBV7-3 | many | CASSSNQNGANYGYTF | TGTGCCAGCAGCTCTAACCAGAACGGGGCTAACTATGGCTACACCTTC
TRBJ1-5 | . | TRBV7-2 | . | CASSSTGFSNQHF | TGTGCCAGCAGCTCAACAGGGTTTAGCAATCAGCATTTT
TRBJ2-2 | . | TRBV12-3/TRBV12-4 | . | CASRRVPGELFF | TGTGCCAGCAGACGAGTGCCAGGGGAGCTGTTTTTT
TRBJ1-1 | TRBD1 | TRBV7-2 | . | CASSSTGGEAFF | TGTGCCAGCAGCTCAACAGGGGGTGAAGCTTTCTTT
TRBJ2-5 | TRBD1 | TRBV6-2/TRBV6-3 | many | CASSPIGQGQETQYF | TGTGCCAGCAGTCCTATTGGACAGGGTCAAGAGACCCAGTACTTC
TRBJ1-1 | . | TRBV15 | . | CATSRALGEEAFF | TGTGCCACCAGCAGAGCTCTGGGGGAGGAAGCTTTCTTT
TRBJ2-1 | . | TRBV10-2 | . | CASTEGRLVGLDEQFF | TGCGCCAGCACCGAGGGGAGGCTAGTAGGTCTTGATGAGCAGTTCTTC
TRBJ2-2 | . | TRBV29-1 | many | CSVPGVAVTGELFF | TGCAGCGTCCCCGGGGTAGCGGTCACCGGGGAGCTGTTTTTT
TRBJ2-2 | . | TRBV16 | many | CASSQISKNTGELFF | TGTGCCAGCAGCCAGATCTCCAAAAACACCGGGGAGCTGTTTTTT
TRBJ2-3 | TRBD2 | TRBV29-1 | many | CSTTGGAGADTQYF | TGCAGCACTACCGGGGGGGCCGGGGCAGATACGCAGTATTTT
TRBJ2-2 | TRBD2 | TRBV5-4 | many | CASSYSGGVTGELFF | TGTGCCAGCAGCTACTCGGGGGGGGTCACCGGGGAGCTGTTTTTT
TRBJ2-3 | TRBD2 | TRBV5-1 | . | CASSLGLAVTDTQYF | TGCGCCAGCAGCTTGGGACTAGCGGTGACAGATACGCAGTATTTT
TRBJ2-7 | . | TRBV6-5 | many | CASSYSIGTSRAYEQYF | TGTGCCAGCAGTTACTCGATCGGAACCTCACGCGCCTACGAGCAGTACTTC
TRBJ2-1 | . | TRBV3-1 | many | CASSQGLTKGFF | TGTGCCAGCAGCCAAGGACTAACTAAGGGGTTCTTC
TRBJ1-4 | TRBD1 | TRBV5-1 | many | CASSLGTGRTNEKLFF | TGCGCCAGCAGCTTGGGGACAGGTCGTACTAATGAAAAACTGTTTTTT
TRBJ1-4 | TRBD1 | TRBV19 | many | CASSDRGRANEKLFF | TGTGCCAGTTCGGACAGGGGGAGGGCTAATGAAAAACTGTTTTTT
TRBJ2-7 | TRBD2 | TRBV7-2 | many | CASSFGGGASYEQYF | TGTGCCAGCAGCTTCGGCGGGGGGGCGTCCTACGAGCAGTACTTC
TRBJ1-2 | . | TRBV25-1 | many | CASSPTRAGYNGYTF | TGTGCCAGCAGCCCCACGCGGGCAGGGTATAATGGCTACACCTTC
TRBJ2-7 | . | TRBV20-1 | . | CSASQRAYEQYF | TGCAGTGCCAGCCAGCGGGCCTACGAGCAGTACTTC
TRBJ1-1 | . | TRBV20-1 | once | CSALTEAFF | TGCAGTGCCCTGACTGAAGCTTTCTTT
TRBJ1-2 | . | TRBV5-1 | many | CASSLDSQGHYGYTF | TGCGCCAGCAGCTTGGACTCCCAGGGCCACTATGGCTACACCTTC
TRBJ2-7 | . | TRBV7-6 | . | CASSLGPNEQYF | TGTGCCAGCAGCTTAGGGCCCAACGAGCAGTACTTC
TRBJ2-3 | . | TRBV6-5 | many | CASRTGTDTQYF | TGTGCCAGCAGAACCGGGACAGATACGCAGTATTTT
TRBJ2-7 | TRBD1 | TRBV6-6 | many | CASSNGQGRNEQYF | TGTGCCAGCAGTAACGGACAGGGAAGGAACGAGCAGTACTTC
TRBJ1-6 | . | TRBV11-2 | . | CASSLPFVGSPLHF | TGTGCCAGCAGCTTACCGTTTGTAGGCTCACCCCTCCACTTT
TRBJ1-2 | . | TRBV2 | . | CASSEAAGLTYGYTF | TGTGCCAGCAGTGAAGCGGCAGGGTTGACGTATGGCTACACCTTC
TRBJ1-2 | TRBD1 | TRBV2 | once | CARGQNYGYTF | TGTGCCAGGGGACAGAACTATGGCTACACCTTC
TRBJ2-5 | . | TRBV19 | . | CASRREGHLETQYF | TGTGCCAGTAGGCGCGAGGGACATTTGGAGACCCAGTACTTC